The 30 T cell receptor beta chains reported below all come from one sample, sequenced in a study of cytomegalovirus exposure and HLA in healthy donors. The PCR made use of 60 Vbeta and 13 Jbeta primers. Data came from immunoSEQ multiplex PCR; TCRdb stores just in-frame clones and leaves some out. The table records 150,000 to 200,000 clones, 80% of them present only once. The sequenced sample consisted of PBMCs. These receptors all stem from a woman aged 40 to 49 in good health and CMV-seronegative.

The rearrangement joins TRBV4-2 to TRBJ1-3; weak D call: TRBD1 (5 bases). V was pared by 6 bases and J by 3 bases, with 9 bases between. Germline V gene sequence: CDR1 LGHNA, CDR2 YNFKEQ. CDR3 length: 13 amino acids. In nucleotides, the CDR3 is TGTGCCAGCAGTACAGGATTTGGAAACACCATATATTTT. Amino acid sequence: CASSTGFGNTIYF.

The chain combines TRBV7-3 with TRBJ1-2; 8 bases are shared with TRBD1. After removal of 3 bases from V and 5 bases from J, the junction contained 2 bases not matched to a gene. The CDR3 is 13 residues long. CDR1 is SGHTA, CDR2 FQGTGA, per germline. The DNA of the CDR3 is TGTGCCAGCAGCTTTCAGGGGGCGTATGGCTACACCTTC. It codes for CASSFQGAYGYTF.

This clone was seen a handful of times. V usage is TRBV2 and J usage is TRBJ1-2; 8 bases align to TRBD1. Losses at the gene ends were 6 bases for V and 7 bases for J; bases not matched to a gene: 16. From germline, CDR1 is SNHLY and CDR2 FYNNEI. CDR3 length: 16 amino acids. The CDR3 here is CASRPGTGRLVGGYTF. Written as DNA, the CDR3 is TGTGCCAGCAGACCTGGGACAGGCAGATTGGTGGGTGGCTACACCTTC.

This chain joins TRBV6-4 and TRBJ2-3; 10 bases match TRBD1. Germline trimming cut 6 bases from V and 2 bases from J; bases unmatched to any gene: 2. Germline assignment: CDR1 MRHNA and CDR2 SNTAGT. This CDR3 is built from 14 residues. The CDR3 spells CASSGTGDTDTQYF. CDR3 in DNA: TGTGCCAGCAGCGGGACAGGGGACACAGATACGCAGTATTTT.

The J gene is TRBJ2-7, the V gene TRBV7-2; 12 bases align to TRBD2. Germline lookup yields CDR1 SGHTA and CDR2 FQGNSA. Trimming took 3 bases from V and 0 from J; bases not matched to a gene: 3. There are 16 residues in the CDR3. The CDR3 DNA is TGTGCCAGCAGCTTTCTAGCGGGGGGGGACTCCTACGAGCAGTACTTC. Translating it yields CASSFLAGGDSYEQYF.

This chain connects TRBV10-3 to TRBJ2-1; D might be TRBD2 (5 bases). The germline V gene encodes CDR1 ENHRY and CDR2 SYGVKD. The CDR3 spans 14 residues. Between the trimmed V and J ends, which lost 0 bases and 10 bases, there was a span of 13 bases. CDR3 amino acids: CAISESFGLREQFF. The CDR3 region has the DNA TGTGCCATCAGTGAGTCATTCGGACTTAGGGAGCAGTTCTTC.

There are a few counts of this clone. The chain's CDR3 is CASRRSGTILDLTYEQYF. DNA of the CDR3: TGTGCCAGCAGAAGATCCGGGACAATCTTGGATCTTACCTACGAGCAGTACTTC. V is TRBV11-2 and J is TRBJ2-7, with D tentatively TRBD1 (6 bases). V lost 6 bases and J 2 bases, leaving 26 bases between the germline ends. CDR3 length equals 18 residues. Germline loops: CDR1 SGHAT, CDR2 FQNNGV.

This clone was seen more than once but under ten times. V is TRBV2 and J is TRBJ1-5; D might be TRBD1 (6 bases). Germline V gives CDR1 SNHLY, CDR2 FYNNEI. V was clipped by 5 bases and J by 4 bases, with 15 bases between them. The CDR3 runs 15 residues. The CDR3: CASSLTGLGNQPQHF. The CDR3 DNA follows: TGTGCCAGCAGTCTTACAGGGCTGGGAAATCAGCCCCAGCATTTT. The full variable domain, with the rest looked up from reference TRBV2 and TRBJ1-5, is EPEVTQTPSHQVTQMGQEVILRCVPISNHLYFYWYRQILGQKVEFLVSFYNNEISEKSEIFDDQFSVERPDGSNFTLKIRSTKLEDSAMYFCASSLTGLGNQPQHFGDGTRLSIL.

V is TRBV6-4 and J is TRBJ2-2, with 10 bases lining up with TRBD1. This CDR3 has 16 amino acids. The V gene end was trimmed by 4 bases and the J gene end by 7 bases; junction bases not matched to a gene: 9. Germline assignment: CDR1 MRHNA and CDR2 SNTAGT. For the CDR3, the DNA is TGTGCCAGCAGTGCAACTGGGGACAGGGGAAGCGGGGAGCTGTTTTTT. Translation: CASSATGDRGSGELFF.

The rearrangement links TRBV28 to TRBJ2-3; D might be TRBD2 (6 bases). The V gene lost 6 bases and the J gene lost 5 bases, with 6 bases spanning the gap. CDR3 size: 11 residues. CDR1 MDHEN and CDR2 SYDVKM come from the germline V gene. The CDR3 here is CASRGGDTQYF. The CDR3 DNA sequence: TGTGCCAGCAGGGGAGGAGATACGCAGTATTTT.

The chain is built from TRBV5-1 and TRBJ2-7; maybe TRBD2 (5 bases). The CDR3 runs to 13 residues. CDR1 and CDR2 from the germline V gene are SGHRS and YFSETQ. V dropped 0 bases and J dropped 7 bases, with 11 bases sitting between them. The CDR3 spells CASSLGREWEQYF. CDR3 sequence (DNA): TGCGCCAGCAGCTTGGGTCGGGAATGGGAGCAGTACTTC.

This chain links TRBV28 with TRBJ1-4, with D unresolved. Germline V gene sequence: CDR1 MDHEN, CDR2 SYDVKM. Trimming pared 6 bases from V and 6 bases from J, leaving 11 bases between. This CDR3 is 13 amino acids long. CDR3 amino acids: CASRLTFYEKLFF. The CDR3 nucleotides read TGTGCCAGCAGGTTGACATTCTATGAAAAACTGTTTTTT.

CDR3 coding DNA: TGTGCCAGTACTAGCTACCAAGAGACCCAGTACTTC. Encoded protein: CASTSYQETQYF. The V gene is TRBV28, the J gene TRBJ2-5; D possibly corresponds to TRBD2 (6 bases). The CDR3 consists of 12 residues. Looked up from germline, CDR1 is MDHEN and CDR2 is SYDVKM. The germline V and J ends were trimmed by 9 bases and 0 bases, with 8 bases remaining between them.

The chain is built from TRBV2 and TRBJ2-5; no reliable D call. This CDR3 is 15 amino acids long. Germline V CDR1 and CDR2: SNHLY, FYNNEI. Trimming removed 4 bases at V and 3 bases at J, with 15 bases between. CDR3 nucleotides: TGTGCCAGCAGTGGTTTTGCGCTGAAAGAAGAGACCCAGTACTTC. This sequence encodes CASSGFALKEETQYF.

This chain joins TRBV7-2 and TRBJ2-1; 7 bases match TRBD2. Germline CDR1 and CDR2: SGHTA and FQGNSA. This CDR3 is 15 amino acids long. V trimming: 1 base; J trimming: 4 bases; junction bases outside the gene matches: 4. CDR3 nucleotides: TGTGCCAGCAGCTTAGTCCGACTAGCATACAATGAGCAGTTCTTC. Translation gives CASSLVRLAYNEQFF.

The V gene is TRBV19, the J gene TRBJ1-2, with 12 bases matching TRBD1. From germline, CDR1 is LNHDA and CDR2 SQIVND (reference sequence). The CDR3 covers 15 residues. Trimming cost V 10 bases and J 6 bases; bases outside gene matches: 12. CDR3 amino acids: CAISGTGGLGDGYTF. The DNA for the CDR3 is TGTGCCATATCCGGGACAGGGGGCCTAGGCGATGGCTACACCTTC.

The chain employs TRBV7-9 and TRBJ1-2; D is undetermined. This CDR3 comprises 12 residues. Trimming cost V 5 bases and J 0 bases, with 4 bases left between them. Germline CDR1 SEHNR, CDR2 FQNEAQ (reference sequence). CDR3 sequence reads: CASSTPNYGYTF. The DNA of the CDR3 is TGTGCCAGCAGCACACCTAACTATGGCTACACCTTC.

The chain links TRBV19 to TRBJ1-2, with unresolved D. Germline V CDR1 and CDR2: LNHDA, SQIVND (reference sequence). The CDR3 loop spans 12 amino acids. Trimming took 2 bases from V and 4 from J, leaving 5 bases between them. This chain's CDR3 is CASSISSYGYTF. The CDR3 bases are TGTGCCAGTAGTATATCCAGCTATGGCTACACCTTC.

The rearrangement uses TRBV11-3 and TRBJ2-7; possible D gene TRBD1, 6 bases. This CDR3 has 18 amino acids. From germline, CDR1 is SGHNT and CDR2 YENEEA. With 6 bases removed from V and 5 bases from J, the gap between germline ends came to 29 bases. CDR3 loop: CASREQGFIEASCHEQYF. The DNA for the CDR3 is TGTGCCAGCAGGGAACAGGGATTCATCGAAGCGTCTTGCCACGAGCAGTACTTC.

The rearrangement joins TRBV2 to TRBJ2-7, with a possible D match to TRBD2 (6 bases). V was cut by 8 bases and J by 1 base, with 9 bases left in between. The CDR3 is made up of 12 amino acids. Per germline, CDR1 SNHLY and CDR2 FYNNEI. In DNA form, the CDR3 reads TGTGCCAGCTCGGGACTGTCCTACGAGCAGTACTTC. It yields the protein CASSGLSYEQYF.

About this clone: One end of the junction varies from germline; a read error may be responsible. The chain links TRBV11-1 to TRBJ2-4; the D gene is possibly TRBD2 (5 bases). This CDR3 region has 18 residues. In germline, CDR1 is SGHAT, CDR2 FQDESV (reference sequence). CDR3 DNA: TGTGCCAGCAGCTTAAGTCACGTCATAGATCTAGCCAAAAACAGTCAGTACTTC. Translating it yields CASSLSHVIDLAKNSQYF.

The genes are TRBV7-9 and TRBJ2-3; perhaps TRBD1 as D (5 bases). V lost 5 bases to trimming and J lost 8 bases, with 14 bases between them. This CDR3 contains 13 residues. CDR1 is SEHNR, CDR2 FQNEAQ, per germline (reference sequence). The CDR3 nucleotides read TGTGCCAGCAGCCCCAGGGATATGGTTACGCAGTATTTT. It encodes CASSPRDMVTQYF.

The chain is built from TRBV4-2 and TRBJ1-5, with D possibly matching TRBD1 (6 bases). Germline V CDR1 and CDR2: LGHNA, YNFKEQ. The V end lost 0 bases, the J end lost 2 bases, and 8 bases lay between the germline ends. CDR3 length: 15 amino acids. CDR3 amino acids: CASSQEGGRNQPQHF. In DNA form, the CDR3 reads TGTGCCAGCAGCCAAGAAGGGGGACGCAATCAGCCCCAGCATTTT.

The V gene is TRBV28, the J gene TRBJ2-2; unclear D gene. With 6 bases removed from V and 3 bases from J, the gap between germline ends came to 5 bases. CDR1 and CDR2 (germline): MDHEN, SYDVKM. There are 12 residues in the CDR3. The CDR3 spells CASRSHTGELFF. CDR3 DNA: TGTGCCAGCAGGTCTCACACCGGGGAGCTGTTTTTT. The complete variable domain, with remaining parts taken from reference TRBV28 and TRBJ2-2, reads DVKVTQSSRYLVKRTGEKVFLECVQDMDHENMFWYRQDPGLGLRLIYFSYDVKMKEKGDIPEGYSVSREKKERFSLILESASTNQTSMYLCASRSHTGELFFGEGSRLTVL.

The chain couples TRBV30 to TRBJ2-2; unclear D gene. CDR3 length: 14 amino acids. Between the trimmed V and J ends, which lost 0 bases and 3 bases, there was a span of 8 bases. Germline CDR1 is GTSNPN and CDR2 is SVGIG (reference sequence). The CDR3 sequence is CAWSVNRYTGELFF. The CDR3 coding sequence is TGTGCCTGGAGTGTAAACAGATACACCGGGGAGCTGTTTTTT.

The chain uses TRBV28 and TRBJ2-3, with D maybe TRBD1 (6 bases). V was clipped by 8 bases and J by 0 bases, with 12 bases between them. From germline, CDR1 is MDHEN and CDR2 SYDVKM. This CDR3 spans 14 amino acids. The CDR3 region is CASQTGVSTDTQYF. For the CDR3, the DNA is TGTGCCAGCCAGACAGGAGTTAGCACAGATACGCAGTATTTT. Together with reference TRBV28 and TRBJ2-3, the CDR3 gives the full variable domain: DVKVTQSSRYLVKRTGEKVFLECVQDMDHENMFWYRQDPGLGLRLIYFSYDVKMKEKGDIPEGYSVSREKKERFSLILESASTNQTSMYLCASQTGVSTDTQYFGPGTRLTVL.

V and J are TRBV10-3 and TRBJ2-3, with D possibly being TRBD1 (5 bases). V was shortened by 2 bases and J by 5 bases, with 14 bases between the two germline ends. CDR3 size: 15 residues. Germline V gives CDR1 ENHRY, CDR2 SYGVKD. The CDR3 nucleotides are TGTGCCATCAGTGAGACGGGCCCAGGGATAGATACGCAGTATTTT. This codes for CAISETGPGIDTQYF.

The chain couples TRBV7-8 to TRBJ2-3, with a weak D call TRBD2 (5 bases). V was shortened by 5 bases and J by 8 bases, with 14 bases between the two germline ends. CDR1 and CDR2 from the germline V gene are SGHVS and FQNEAQ. CDR3 length: 13 residues. The CDR3 region is CASSRLPRVTQYF. The CDR3, as DNA: TGTGCCAGCAGCCGACTACCCCGTGTTACGCAGTATTTT.

V and J are TRBV7-2 and TRBJ2-3; possible D gene TRBD1, 5 bases. The CDR3 consists of 16 residues. Germline V gene data show CDR1 as SGHTA and CDR2 as FQGNSA. V lost 5 bases to trimming and J lost 6 bases, with 21 bases between them. The CDR3 DNA follows: TGTGCCAGCAGCACAGACAGCTTTATGAGTGGCGATACGCAGTATTTT. Protein sequence: CASSTDSFMSGDTQYF.

The rearrangement joins TRBV6-5 to TRBJ1-5; D unclear. The CDR3 has 14 amino acids. The germline V and J ends were trimmed by 0 bases and 4 bases, with 7 bases remaining between them. In germline, CDR1 is MNHEY, CDR2 SVGAGI. The CDR3 nucleotides are TGTGCCAGCAGTTACTCGGCCATTAATCAGCCCCAGCATTTT. Residues: CASSYSAINQPQHF.